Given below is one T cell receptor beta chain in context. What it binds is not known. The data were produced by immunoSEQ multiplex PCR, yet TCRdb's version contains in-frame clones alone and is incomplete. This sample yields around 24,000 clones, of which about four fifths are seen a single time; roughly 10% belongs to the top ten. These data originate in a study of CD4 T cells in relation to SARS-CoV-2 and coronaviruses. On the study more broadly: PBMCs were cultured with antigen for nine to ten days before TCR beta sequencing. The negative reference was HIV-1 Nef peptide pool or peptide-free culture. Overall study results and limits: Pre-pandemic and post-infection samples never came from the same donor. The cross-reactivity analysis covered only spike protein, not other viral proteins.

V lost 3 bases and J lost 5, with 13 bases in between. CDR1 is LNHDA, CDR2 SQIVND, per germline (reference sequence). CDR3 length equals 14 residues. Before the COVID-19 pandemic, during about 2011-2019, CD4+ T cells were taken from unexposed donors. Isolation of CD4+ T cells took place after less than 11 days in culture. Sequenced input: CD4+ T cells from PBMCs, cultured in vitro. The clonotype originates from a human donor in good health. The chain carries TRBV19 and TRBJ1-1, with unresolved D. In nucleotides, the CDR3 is TGTGCCAGTAGTATCCTGGGAGGAGGTACTGAAGCTTTCTTT. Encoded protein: CASSILGGGTEAFF. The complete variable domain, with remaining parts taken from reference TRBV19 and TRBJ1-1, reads DGGITQSPKYLFRKEGQNVTLSCEQNLNHDAMYWYRQDPGQGLRLIYYSQIVNDFQKGDIAEGYSVSREKKESFPLTVTSAQKNPTAFYLCASSILGGGTEAFFGQGTRLTVV.